There are a few counts of the clone carrying this TCR beta chain. Its antigen remains unidentified. The V gene lost 0 bases and the J gene lost 4 bases, with 11 bases spanning the gap. CDR3 size: 15 residues. CDR1 and CDR2 from the germline V gene are SGDLS and YYNGEE. The authors reverse transcribed all of the isolated RNA, so sequencing captured expressed TCRB transcripts. Assay used: immunoSEQ multiplex PCR; TCRdb lists only in-frame clones, some missing. The sample lists about 260,000 clones; approximately 20% were seen once. These data originate in a study of beta chain features in type 1 diabetes. Background on the study: Comparable age, gender and cell yields were observed in patients relative to healthy donors. Study outcomes and limitations: HLA effects on TCRB rearrangement stayed unresolved here. The study found that naive, central memory and Treg TCRB repertoires appeared more similar in patients than in healthy donors. TCRB CDR3 length was moderately but significantly reduced in all four CD4+ subsets of Type 1 diabetes patients. Lower insertion and higher deletion counts appeared at VDJ junctions in type 1 diabetes patients.

This clonotype was obtained from a woman in her forties with type 1 diabetes. What was sequenced was naive CD4+ T cells from blood. The chain links TRBV9 to TRBJ2-1; D possibly corresponds to TRBD2 (7 bases). The CDR3 DNA reads TGTGCCAGCAGCGTAGCCGCGGGGGCTTACAATGAGCAGTTCTTC. Translation: CASSVAAGAYNEQFF.